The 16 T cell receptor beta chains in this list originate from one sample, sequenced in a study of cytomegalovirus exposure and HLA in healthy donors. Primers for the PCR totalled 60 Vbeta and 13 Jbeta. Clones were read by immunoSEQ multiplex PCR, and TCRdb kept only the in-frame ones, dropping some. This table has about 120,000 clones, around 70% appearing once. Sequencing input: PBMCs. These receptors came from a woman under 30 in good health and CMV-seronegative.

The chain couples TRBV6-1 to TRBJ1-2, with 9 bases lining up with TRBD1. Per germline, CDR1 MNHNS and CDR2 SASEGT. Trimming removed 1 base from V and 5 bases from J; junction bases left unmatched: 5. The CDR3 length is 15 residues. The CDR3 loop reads CASSEGLGTGYGYTF. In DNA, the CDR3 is TGTGCCAGCAGTGAAGGGCTTGGGACAGGGTATGGCTACACCTTC.

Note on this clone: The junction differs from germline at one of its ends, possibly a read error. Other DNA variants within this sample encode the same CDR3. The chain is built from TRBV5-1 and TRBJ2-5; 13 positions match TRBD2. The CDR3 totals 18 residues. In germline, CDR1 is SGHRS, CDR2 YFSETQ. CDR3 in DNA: TGCGCCAGCAGCTCAGGACTAGCGGGGGAGATGTACCAAGAGACTCAGTACTTC. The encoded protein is CASSSGLAGEMYQETQYF.

The CDR3 bases are TGTGCCAGCAGTGAACCGGGGGGGGGCCCCTACGAGCAGTACTTC. It is translated as CASSEPGGGPYEQYF. The chain joins TRBV6-1 to TRBJ2-7, with 8 bases matching TRBD2. The CDR3 runs to 15 residues. Germline CDR1 reads MNHNS; CDR2 reads SASEGT. V shed 2 bases and J 2 bases; nucleotides not matched to a gene: 5.

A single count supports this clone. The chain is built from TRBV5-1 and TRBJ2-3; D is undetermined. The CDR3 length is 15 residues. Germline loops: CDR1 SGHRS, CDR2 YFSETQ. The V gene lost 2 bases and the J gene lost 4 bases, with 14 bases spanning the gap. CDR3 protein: CASSLIPDTPDTQYF. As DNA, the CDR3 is TGCGCCAGCAGCTTAATCCCCGATACTCCAGATACGCAGTATTTT.

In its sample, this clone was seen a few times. The CDR3 region has the DNA TGCAGCGTCCTCAGGGAATACTATGGCTACACCTTC. Amino acid sequence: CSVLREYYGYTF. The chain employs TRBV29-1 and TRBJ1-2; D is possibly TRBD1 (5 bases). The germline gives CDR1 SQVTM, CDR2 ANQGSEA. This CDR3 spans 12 amino acids. V shed 6 bases and J shed 3 bases, with 11 bases lying between them.

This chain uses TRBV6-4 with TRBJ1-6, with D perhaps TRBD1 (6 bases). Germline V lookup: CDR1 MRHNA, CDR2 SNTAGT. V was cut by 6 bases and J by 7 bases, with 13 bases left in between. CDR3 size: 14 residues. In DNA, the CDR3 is TGTGCCAGCAGCCTCGGACAGAGAAATTCACCCCTCCACTTT. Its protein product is CASSLGQRNSPLHF.

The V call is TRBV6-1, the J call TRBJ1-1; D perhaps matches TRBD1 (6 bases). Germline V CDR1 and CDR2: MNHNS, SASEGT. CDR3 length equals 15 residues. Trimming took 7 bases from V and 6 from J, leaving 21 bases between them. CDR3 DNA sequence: TGTGCCAGCAAGAGTGGGAACAGGGTAAGCGCTGAAGCTTTCTTT. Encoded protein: CASKSGNRVSAEAFF.

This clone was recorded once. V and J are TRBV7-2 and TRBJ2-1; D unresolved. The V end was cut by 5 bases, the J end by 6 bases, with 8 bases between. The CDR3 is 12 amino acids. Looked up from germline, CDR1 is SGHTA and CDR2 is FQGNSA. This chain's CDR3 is CASSIYSNEQFF. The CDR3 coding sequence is TGTGCCAGCAGCATCTATTCCAATGAGCAGTTCTTC.

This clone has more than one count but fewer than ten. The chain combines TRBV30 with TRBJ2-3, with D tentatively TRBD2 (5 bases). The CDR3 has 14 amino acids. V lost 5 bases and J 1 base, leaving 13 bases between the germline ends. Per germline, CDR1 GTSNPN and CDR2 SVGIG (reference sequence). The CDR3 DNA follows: TGTGCCTGGGATCCAACTAGAGGCACAGATACGCAGTATTTT. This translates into CAWDPTRGTDTQYF.

CDR3 in amino acids: CASRPGQGVSGNTIYF. The CDR3 DNA sequence: TGTGCCAGCAGACCCGGACAGGGCGTCTCTGGAAACACCATATATTTT. The V call is TRBV2, the J call TRBJ1-3, with 8 bases lining up with TRBD1. Germline loops: CDR1 SNHLY, CDR2 FYNNEI. CDR3 length: 16 residues. V was clipped by 6 bases and J by 0 bases; unmatched bases: 7. The full variable domain, in which reference TRBV2 and TRBJ1-3 provide the parts outside the CDR3, is EPEVTQTPSHQVTQMGQEVILRCVPISNHLYFYWYRQILGQKVEFLVSFYNNEISEKSEIFDDQFSVERPDGSNFTLKIRSTKLEDSAMYFCASRPGQGVSGNTIYFGEGSWLTVV.

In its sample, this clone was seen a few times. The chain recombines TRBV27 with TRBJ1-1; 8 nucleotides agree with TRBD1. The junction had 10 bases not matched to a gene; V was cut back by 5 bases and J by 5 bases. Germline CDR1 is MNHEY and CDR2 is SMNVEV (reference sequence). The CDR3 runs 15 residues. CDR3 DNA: TGTGCCAGCAGTGCCCCTTCCCACAGGGGGACTGAAGCTTTCTTT. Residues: CASSAPSHRGTEAFF.

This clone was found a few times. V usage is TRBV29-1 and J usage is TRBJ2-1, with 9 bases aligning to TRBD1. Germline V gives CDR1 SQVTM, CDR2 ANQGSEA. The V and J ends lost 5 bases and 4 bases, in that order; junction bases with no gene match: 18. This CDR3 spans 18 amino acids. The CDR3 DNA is TGCAGCGTTAATTCCCCCGGCCTCACAGGGGGCGCTTACAATGAGCAGTTCTTC. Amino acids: CSVNSPGLTGGAYNEQFF.

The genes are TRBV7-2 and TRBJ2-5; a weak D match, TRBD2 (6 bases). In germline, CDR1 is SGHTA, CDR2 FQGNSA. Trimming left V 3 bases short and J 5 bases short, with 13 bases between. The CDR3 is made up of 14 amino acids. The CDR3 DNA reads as TGTGCCAGCAGCTTTTATGGGGGAGGCGAGACCCAGTACTTC. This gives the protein CASSFYGGGETQYF. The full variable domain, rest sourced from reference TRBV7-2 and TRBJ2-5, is GAGVSQSPSNKVTEKGKDVELRCDPISGHTALYWYRQSLGQGLEFLIYFQGNSAPDKSGLPSDRFSAERTGGSVSTLTIQRTQQEDSAVYLCASSFYGGGETQYFGPGTRLLVL.

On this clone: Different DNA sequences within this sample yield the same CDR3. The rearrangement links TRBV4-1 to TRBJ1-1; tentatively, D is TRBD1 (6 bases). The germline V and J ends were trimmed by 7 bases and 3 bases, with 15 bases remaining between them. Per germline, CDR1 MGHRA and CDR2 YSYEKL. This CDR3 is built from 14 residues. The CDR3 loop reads CASKEQGVYTEAFF. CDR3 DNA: TGCGCCAGCAAGGAACAGGGTGTGTACACTGAAGCTTTCTTT.

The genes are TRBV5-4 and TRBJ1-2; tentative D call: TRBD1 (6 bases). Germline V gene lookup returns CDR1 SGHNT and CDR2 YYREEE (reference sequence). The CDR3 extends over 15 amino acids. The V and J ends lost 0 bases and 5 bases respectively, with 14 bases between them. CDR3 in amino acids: CASSLEPGARYGYTF. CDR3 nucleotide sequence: TGTGCCAGCAGCTTGGAACCAGGGGCCCGATATGGCTACACCTTC.

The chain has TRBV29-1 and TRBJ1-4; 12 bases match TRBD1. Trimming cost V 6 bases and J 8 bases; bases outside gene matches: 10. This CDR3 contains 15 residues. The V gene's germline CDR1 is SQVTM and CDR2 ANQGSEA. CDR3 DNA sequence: TGCAGCGTGGTGCTGGGACAGGGGGCCGGCGAAAAACTGTTTTTT. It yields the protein CSVVLGQGAGEKLFF.